This T cell receptor (beta chain) derives from a study of blood T cell repertoires in COVID-19. Original processing notes: Amplifying reference gene primers gave estimates of nucleated cell counts. Produced via immunoSEQ multiplex PCR; TCRdb's table is partial and in-frame only. V and J calls and clone size follow that table, whereas D and trimming were derived from the DNA. This sample carries roughly 250,000 clones, approximately 86% of them seen once, and the ten largest clones take roughly 3.1%. Per germline, CDR1 SGHRS and CDR2 YFSETQ. This CDR3 is built from 15 residues. V dropped 4 bases and J dropped 2; count of bases not matched to a gene: 5.

Source material: PBMCs or T cells enriched from blood (not recorded which). This sequence joins TRBV5-1 and TRBJ2-7; TRBD1 agrees at 11 bases. This receptor was obtained from a woman in her 40s with acute COVID-19. CDR3 bases: TGCGCCAGCAGCCCGGGACAGGGGGTCGCCTACGAGCAGTACTTC. This encodes CASSPGQGVAYEQYF.